This is a list of T cell receptor beta chains from one sample in a study of cytomegalovirus exposure and HLA in healthy donors. Using immunoSEQ multiplex PCR, the repertoire was profiled, and TCRdb retains in-frame clones only, with some absent. The table lists fewer than 45,000 clones. Sequenced input: PBMCs. These receptors came from a woman aged 30 to 39 in good health and CMV-seronegative. The CDR3 runs from the conserved cysteine through the conserved F or W. The D gene is left open where the match is weak.

J | D | V | DNA | CDR3
TRBJ1-1 | - | TRBV29-1 | TGCAGCGTTGTTCGGGAGGGGTCCACGAACACTGAAGCTTTCTTT | CSVVREGSTNTEAFF
TRBJ1-2 | TRBD1 | TRBV5-1 | TGCGCCAGCAGCTTGGGAGGGACAGGGGAATATGGCTACACCTTC | CASSLGGTGEYGYTF
TRBJ1-2 | - | TRBV1 | TGCACCAGCAGCCACCATCAGGGGGCCTCTAACTATGGCTACACCTTC | CTSSHHQGASNYGYTF
TRBJ1-2 | TRBD1 | TRBV7-2 | TGTGCCAGCAGCCCACTAGGGGGCGCGGATGGCTACACCTTC | CASSPLGGADGYTF
TRBJ2-7 | TRBD1 | TRBV5-1 | TGCGCCAGCAGCTTCAACCTTCGACAGGGTATCACCGAGCAGTACTTC | CASSFNLRQGITEQYF
TRBJ1-2 | - | TRBV13 | TGTGCCAGCAGCCCCCCAGGCGTGGGCTATGGCTACACCTTC | CASSPPGVGYGYTF
TRBJ2-5 | TRBD2 | TRBV5-1 | TGCGCCAGCAGCGAACCCTTAGCGGGAGGCGGCCCCCAAGAGACCCAGTACTTC | CASSEPLAGGGPQETQYF
TRBJ1-1 | TRBD1 | TRBV6-6 | TGTGCCAGCAGTTACCCGCGGGACAGGGTACGCACTGAAGCTTTCTTT | CASSYPRDRVRTEAFF
TRBJ2-7 | - | TRBV30 | TGTGCCTGTAGCGGTTCGGTCGAGCAGTACTTC | CACSGSVEQYF
TRBJ1-5 | - | TRBV7-2 | TGTGCCAGCAGCGTGGGTGACGGAGGCAATCGTCCCCAGCATTTT | CASSVGDGGNRPQHF
TRBJ2-1 | - | TRBV5-1 | TGCGCCAGCAGCCGAGTATCCTCCAATGAGCAGTTCTTC | CASSRVSSNEQFF
TRBJ1-2 | - | TRBV2 | TGTGCCAGCACCCCGAGGAATGGCTACACCTTC | CASTPRNGYTF
TRBJ1-2 | - | TRBV15 | TGTGCCACCAGCAGAGCAGGGAACTATGGCTACACCTTC | CATSRAGNYGYTF
TRBJ2-1 | - | TRBV12-2 | TGTGCAGGATCCACCGATGGGAGCAGCTACAATGAGCAGTTCTTC | CAGSTDGSSYNEQFF
TRBJ2-7 | TRBD2 | TRBV6-5 | TGTGCCAGCAGTTACTTCGGGGGGGAGTCCTACGAGCAGTACTTC | CASSYFGGESYEQYF
TRBJ2-2 | - | TRBV14 | TGTGCCAGCAGCCAAGAGAGGTTGCAGTCCGGGGAGCTGTTTTTT | CASSQERLQSGELFF
TRBJ2-1 | - | TRBV7-6 | TGTGCCAGCAGCTTAAGGGGCAGGAGCTCCTACAATGAGCAGTTCTTC | CASSLRGRSSYNEQFF
TRBJ2-3 | TRBD2 | TRBV4-2 | TGTGCCAGCAGCCAAGATTCAAGCGGGAGGGCAGATACGCAGTATTTT | CASSQDSSGRADTQYF
TRBJ1-1 | - | TRBV29-1 | TGCAGCGTTGGTCACTCGGAGGGCACTGAAGCTTTCTTT | CSVGHSEGTEAFF
TRBJ1-1 | - | TRBV6-5 | TGTGCCAGCAGTTACGGGGGGGTTAACACTGAAGCTTTCTTT | CASSYGGVNTEAFF
TRBJ1-3 | TRBD1 | TRBV18 | TGTGCCAGCTCACAGATTCCGGGACAGGGGTCTGGAAACACCATATATTTT | CASSQIPGQGSGNTIYF
TRBJ2-7 | TRBD2 | TRBV18 | TGTGCCAGCTCACCACGTTCTAGCGGGGAGACCTACGAGCAGTACTTC | CASSPRSSGETYEQYF
TRBJ2-1 | TRBD1 | TRBV29-1 | TGCAGCGGGCTGAGGGGGCGGGATGAGCAGTTCTTC | CSGLRGRDEQFF
TRBJ2-7 | TRBD2 | TRBV5-1 | TGCGCCAGCAGCTTACTAGCGGGAAGCACCTACGAGCAGTACTTC | CASSLLAGSTYEQYF
TRBJ1-5 | - | TRBV7-9 | TGTGCCAGCAGCTCCTTGGGGGGATCTGGCAATCAGCCCCAGCATTTT | CASSSLGGSGNQPQHF
TRBJ2-5 | TRBD1 | TRBV5-1 | TGCGCCAGCAGCTTAGTGCCGGGACAGAAAGAGACCCAGTACTTC | CASSLVPGQKETQYF
TRBJ2-7 | TRBD2 | TRBV5-4 | TGTGCCAGCAGTTATAGCGGGACAACCTACGAGCAGTACTTC | CASSYSGTTYEQYF
TRBJ2-3 | TRBD2 | TRBV6-1 | TGTGCCAGCAGTGCTAAGGGACTAGCGGGAACGGATACGCAGTATTTT | CASSAKGLAGTDTQYF
TRBJ1-1 | - | TRBV5-1 | TGCGCCAGCAGCTTGATGGGGAGAACTGAAGCTTTCTTT | CASSLMGRTEAFF